This is a list of T cell receptor beta chains from one sample in a study of T cell responses to AZD1222 COVID-19 vaccine. TCRdb keeps only in-frame clones here, not all; method: immunoSEQ multiplex PCR. Found here are tens of thousands of clones, 80% to 90% of them singletons; the top ten hold around an eighth. Material: peripheral blood, obtained on day 0 of AZD1222 vaccination. The receptors were sampled from an adult in good health. The CDR3 runs from the conserved cysteine through the conserved F or W. D genes are given only for firm matches. The listing skips clone size in some rows; elsewhere it reads once, few, many or a size class.

size: NA
J: TRBJ1-6
V: TRBV3-1/TRBV3-2
D: TRBD1
DNA: TGTGCCAGCAGCACCTGGACAGGGACATATAATTCACCCCTCCACTTT
CDR3: CASSTWTGTYNSPLHF

size: NA
J: TRBJ2-5
V: TRBV5-4
D: TRBD2
DNA: TGTGCCAGCAGCTCACTTAGCGGGGGGCTTGCTGAGACCCAGTACTTC
CDR3: CASSSLSGGLAETQYF

size: NA
J: TRBJ2-7
V: TRBV9
D: NA
DNA: TGTGCCAGCAGCGTAGTGTCCGGGAACGAGCAGTACTTC
CDR3: CASSVVSGNEQYF

size: NA
J: TRBJ2-2
V: TRBV3-1/TRBV3-2
D: NA
DNA: TGTGCCAGCACCCATCTGAACGCGAACACCGGGGAGCTGTTTTTT
CDR3: CASTHLNANTGELFF

size: few
J: TRBJ2-7
V: TRBV29-1
D: TRBD1
DNA: TGCAGCGTTGTAGGGACAGGGACCTACGAGCAGTACTTC
CDR3: CSVVGTGTYEQYF

size: NA
J: TRBJ2-7
V: TRBV11-2
D: TRBD2
DNA: TGTGCCAGCAGCCCGAGACTAGCGGGGGGTTCCTACGAGCAGTACTTC
CDR3: CASSPRLAGGSYEQYF

size: NA
J: TRBJ1-5
V: TRBV6-2/TRBV6-3
D: NA
DNA: TGTGCCAGCAGTTTTGGGGTTTCCCAGCATTTT
CDR3: CASSFGVSQHF

size: NA
J: TRBJ1-1
V: TRBV18
D: TRBD1
DNA: TGTGCCAGCTCACCACCCAGGGGGCCGAACACTGAAGCTTTCTTT
CDR3: CASSPPRGPNTEAFF

size: NA
J: TRBJ2-3
V: TRBV19
D: TRBD2
DNA: TGTGCCAGTAGTGTTACGGGGGGGCAAGATACGCAGTATTTT
CDR3: CASSVTGGQDTQYF

size: NA
J: TRBJ1-2
V: TRBV11-2
D: NA
DNA: TGTGCCAGCAGCTCTTGGGGGTTGAACTATGGCTACACCTTC
CDR3: CASSSWGLNYGYTF

size: NA
J: TRBJ2-2
V: TRBV12-3/TRBV12-4
D: NA
DNA: TGTGCCAGCCAGACAGGAGGTACCGGGGAGCTGTTTTTT
CDR3: CASQTGGTGELFF

size: once
J: TRBJ2-7
V: TRBV29-1
D: TRBD1
DNA: TGCAGCGTGCCGGGACAGGGCAGCAAGCAGTACTTC
CDR3: CSVPGQGSKQYF

size: few
J: TRBJ2-7
V: TRBV19
D: NA
DNA: TGTGCCAGTAGCTCTCTCCTGGGCCCCTACGAGCAGTACTTC
CDR3: CASSSLLGPYEQYF

size: once
J: TRBJ1-4
V: TRBV7-2
D: TRBD1
DNA: TGTGCCAGCAGCCCGACAGGGGGGGGCGAAAAACTGTTTTTT
CDR3: CASSPTGGGEKLFF

size: few
J: TRBJ1-4
V: TRBV30
D: TRBD1
DNA: TGTGCCTGGAGCGCTGGACAGGGGGTGGGAAAACTGTTTTTT
CDR3: CAWSAGQGVGKLFF